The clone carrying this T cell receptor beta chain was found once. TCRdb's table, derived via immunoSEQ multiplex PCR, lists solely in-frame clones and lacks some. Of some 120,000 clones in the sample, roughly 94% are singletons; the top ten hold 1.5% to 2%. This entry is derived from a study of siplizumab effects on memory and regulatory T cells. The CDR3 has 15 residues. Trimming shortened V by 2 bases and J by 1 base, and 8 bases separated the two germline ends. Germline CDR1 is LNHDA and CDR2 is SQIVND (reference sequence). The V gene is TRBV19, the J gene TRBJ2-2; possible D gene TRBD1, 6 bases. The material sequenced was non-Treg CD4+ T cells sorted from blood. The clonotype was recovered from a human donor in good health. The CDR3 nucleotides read TGTGCCAGTAGTATACTGGGACAGAACACCGGGGAGCTGTTTTTT. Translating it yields CASSILGQNTGELFF.